These T cell receptor beta chains were read from a single sample in a study of beta chain features in type 1 diabetes. The table came from immunoSEQ multiplex PCR; TCRdb's copy has only in-frame clones and leaves some out. The sample has about 220,000 clones, approximately 11% seen once. The sample comprised central memory CD4+ T cells from blood. The receptor source for this set is a man between 18 and 35 years old in good health. The CDR3 runs from the conserved cysteine through the conserved F or W. The D gene is left open where the match is weak. The size entry is marked missing in some rows and otherwise reads once, few, many or a size class.

V: TRBV5-1; size: few; J: TRBJ1-5; D: TRBD1; CDR3: CASSFSDRGNQPQHF
V: TRBV4-1; size: .; J: TRBJ2-1; D: TRBD1; CDR3: CASSHAGADRDNEQFF
V: TRBV19; size: .; J: TRBJ1-1; D: .; CDR3: CASSIGWLYEAFF
V: TRBV6-5; size: .; J: TRBJ2-3; D: TRBD1; CDR3: CASSYAGTGPTDTQYF
V: TRBV30; size: .; J: TRBJ2-3; D: TRBD1; CDR3: CAWSPGGWVGSDTQYF
V: TRBV19; size: few; J: TRBJ2-5; D: TRBD1; CDR3: CASSGTGIETQYF
V: TRBV30; size: few; J: TRBJ2-3; D: .; CDR3: CAWSGTGGSTDTQYF
V: TRBV5-6; size: few; J: TRBJ2-5; D: TRBD2; CDR3: CASSPGTSGQETQYF
V: TRBV30; size: .; J: TRBJ2-2; D: .; CDR3: CAWSGGNTGELFF
V: TRBV18; size: few; J: TRBJ2-7; D: .; CDR3: CASSPNRTPSYEQYF
V: TRBV11-2; size: few; J: TRBJ2-1; D: TRBD2; CDR3: CASSRELAGGPENEQFF
V: TRBV29-1; size: few; J: TRBJ2-3; D: .; CDR3: CSVARERQADTQYF
V: TRBV29-1; size: .; J: TRBJ2-3; D: .; CDR3: CSVDKQGDTQYF
V: TRBV25-1; size: few; J: TRBJ2-4; D: .; CDR3: CASSGPGRGSRNIQYF
V: TRBV18; size: few; J: TRBJ1-4; D: .; CDR3: CASSPEANEKLFF
V: TRBV4-3; size: .; J: TRBJ1-1; D: .; CDR3: CASSQVHGEDTEAFF
V: TRBV20-1; size: .; J: TRBJ2-1; D: .; CDR3: CSAIGSYEQFF
V: TRBV27; size: .; J: TRBJ2-5; D: TRBD1; CDR3: CASSIRQGWETQYF
V: TRBV9; size: .; J: TRBJ2-5; D: TRBD2; CDR3: CASSAESGALEQYF
V: TRBV7-9; size: few; J: TRBJ2-3; D: TRBD2; CDR3: CASSPRTSNTDTQYF
V: TRBV2; size: few; J: TRBJ2-5; D: TRBD2; CDR3: CASTRGTSEGETQYF
V: TRBV5-4; size: .; J: TRBJ1-2; D: .; CDR3: CASSPGGRTNYGYTF
V: TRBV30; size: few; J: TRBJ2-1; D: .; CDR3: CAWSVFTSTQFF
V: TRBV29-1; size: few; J: TRBJ2-1; D: TRBD2; CDR3: CSVEGATSGRAKSSYNEQFF
V: TRBV19; size: .; J: TRBJ2-7; D: TRBD1; CDR3: CASSISTGQSYEQYF
V: TRBV30; size: .; J: TRBJ1-4; D: TRBD1; CDR3: CAFKRQGLYEKLFF
V: TRBV5-1; size: .; J: TRBJ1-1; D: TRBD1; CDR3: CASSRGTGKTEAFF
V: TRBV25-1; size: few; J: TRBJ2-7; D: .; CDR3: CASSESDRPEQYF
V: TRBV4-2; size: many; J: TRBJ2-1; D: .; CDR3: CASSQLRVNLPNEQFF
V: TRBV19; size: .; J: TRBJ1-2; D: .; CDR3: CASSMVPDGYGYTF